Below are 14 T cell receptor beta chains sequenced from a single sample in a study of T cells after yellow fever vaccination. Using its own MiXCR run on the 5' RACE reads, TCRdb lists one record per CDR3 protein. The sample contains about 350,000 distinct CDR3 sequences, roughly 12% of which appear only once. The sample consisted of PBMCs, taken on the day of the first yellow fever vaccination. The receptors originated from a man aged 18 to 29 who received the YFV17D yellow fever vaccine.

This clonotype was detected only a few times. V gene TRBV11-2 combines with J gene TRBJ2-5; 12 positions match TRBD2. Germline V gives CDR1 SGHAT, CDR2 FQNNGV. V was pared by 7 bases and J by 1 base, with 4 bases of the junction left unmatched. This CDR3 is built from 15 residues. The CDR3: CASNLAGGFQETQYF. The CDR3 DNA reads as TGTGCCAGCAACCTAGCGGGGGGGTTCCAAGAGACCCAGTACTTC.

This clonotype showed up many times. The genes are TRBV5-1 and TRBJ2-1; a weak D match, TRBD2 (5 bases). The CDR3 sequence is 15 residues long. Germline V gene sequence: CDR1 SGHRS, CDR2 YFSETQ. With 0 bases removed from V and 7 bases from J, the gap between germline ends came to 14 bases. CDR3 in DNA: TGCGCCAGCAGCTTGGCCTTGGGAGATACGAATGAGCAGTTCTTC. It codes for CASSLALGDTNEQFF.

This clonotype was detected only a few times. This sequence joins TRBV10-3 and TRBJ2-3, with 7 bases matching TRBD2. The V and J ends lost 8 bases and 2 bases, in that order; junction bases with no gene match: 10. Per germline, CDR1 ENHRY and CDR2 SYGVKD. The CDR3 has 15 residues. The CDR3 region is CAISPPGGYTDTQYF. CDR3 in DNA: TGTGCCATCTCCCCTCCCGGGGGGTACACAGATACGCAGTATTTT.

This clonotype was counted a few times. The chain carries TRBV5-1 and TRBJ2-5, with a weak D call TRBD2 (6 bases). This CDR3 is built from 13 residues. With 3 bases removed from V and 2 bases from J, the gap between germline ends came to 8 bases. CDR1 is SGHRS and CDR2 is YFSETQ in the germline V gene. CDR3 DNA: TGCGCCAGCAGCTCGGAGGGTCAAGAGACCCAGTACTTC. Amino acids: CASSSEGQETQYF.

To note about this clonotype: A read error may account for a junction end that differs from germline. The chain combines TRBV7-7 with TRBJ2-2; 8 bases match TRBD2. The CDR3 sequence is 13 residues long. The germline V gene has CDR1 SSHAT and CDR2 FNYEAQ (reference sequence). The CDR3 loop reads CASSPGRGGELFF. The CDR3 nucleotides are TGTGCTAGCAGCCCCGGGAGGGGCGGGGAGCTGTTTTTT.

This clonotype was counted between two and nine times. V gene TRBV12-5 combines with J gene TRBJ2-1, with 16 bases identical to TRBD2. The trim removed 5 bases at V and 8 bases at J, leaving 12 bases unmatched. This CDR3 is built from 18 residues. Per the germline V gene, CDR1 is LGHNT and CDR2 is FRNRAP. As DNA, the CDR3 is TGTGCTAGTGGTAGCGGGACTAGCGGGGGGGCGAGGATCCATGAGCAGTTCTTC. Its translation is CASGSGTSGGARIHEQFF.

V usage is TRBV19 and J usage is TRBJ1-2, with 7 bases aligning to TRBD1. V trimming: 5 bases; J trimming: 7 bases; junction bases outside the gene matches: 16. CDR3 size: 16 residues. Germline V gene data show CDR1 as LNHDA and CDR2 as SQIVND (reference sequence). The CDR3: CASSATTTGRSGGYTF. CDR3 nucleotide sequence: TGTGCCAGTAGTGCCACGACGACAGGGAGGTCTGGTGGCTACACCTTC.

CDR3 loop: CASSLSFYVEAFF. CDR3 DNA sequence: TGTGCCAGCAGCTTAAGTTTTTACGTTGAAGCTTTCTTT. The V call is TRBV7-9, the J call TRBJ1-1; D remains ambiguous. The CDR3 extends over 13 amino acids. Trimming pared 2 bases from V and 7 bases from J, leaving 11 bases between. Germline V gene sequence: CDR1 SEHNR, CDR2 FQNEAQ (reference sequence). Using reference TRBV7-9 and TRBJ1-1 for the parts outside the CDR3, the full variable domain is DTGVSQNPRHKITKRGQNVTFRCDPISEHNRLYWYRQTLGQGPEFLTYFQNEAQLEKSRLLSDRFSAERPKGSFSTLEIQRTEQGDSAMYLCASSLSFYVEAFFGQGTRLTVV.

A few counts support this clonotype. In DNA, the CDR3 is TGCGCCAGCAGCCGGGACGTCAGGCAGGACCTTGGTGGCTACACCTTC. Its protein product is CASSRDVRQDLGGYTF. This chain uses TRBV4-3 with TRBJ1-2; D may be TRBD1 (5 bases). Germline V gives CDR1 LGHNA, CDR2 YSLEER. The CDR3 covers 16 residues. The V gene lost 4 bases and the J gene lost 7 bases, with 22 bases spanning the gap.

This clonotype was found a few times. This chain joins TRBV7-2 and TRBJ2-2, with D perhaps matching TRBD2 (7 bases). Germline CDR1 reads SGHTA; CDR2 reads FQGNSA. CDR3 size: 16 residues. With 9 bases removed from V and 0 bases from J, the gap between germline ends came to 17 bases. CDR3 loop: CASKRGGAPNTGELFF. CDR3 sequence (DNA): TGTGCCAGTAAAAGAGGGGGGGCCCCGAACACCGGGGAGCTGTTTTTT.

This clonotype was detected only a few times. CDR3: CASSLHGATLSEQYF. The CDR3 coding sequence is TGTGCCAGCAGCTTACACGGGGCAACCCTGAGCGAGCAGTACTTC. J is TRBJ2-7 and V is TRBV7-9, with D perhaps assigned TRBD1 or TRBD2 (5 bases each). Trimming removed 2 bases at V and 6 bases at J, with 17 bases between. There are 15 residues in the CDR3. CDR1 and CDR2 from the germline V gene are SEHNR and FQNEAQ (reference sequence).

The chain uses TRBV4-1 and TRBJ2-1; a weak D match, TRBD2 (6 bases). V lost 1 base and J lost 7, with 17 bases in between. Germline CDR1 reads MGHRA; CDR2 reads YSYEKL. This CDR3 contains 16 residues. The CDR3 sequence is CASSQVARGSGNEQFF. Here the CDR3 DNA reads TGCGCCAGCAGCCAAGTGGCCCGGGGGTCGGGAAATGAGCAGTTCTTC.

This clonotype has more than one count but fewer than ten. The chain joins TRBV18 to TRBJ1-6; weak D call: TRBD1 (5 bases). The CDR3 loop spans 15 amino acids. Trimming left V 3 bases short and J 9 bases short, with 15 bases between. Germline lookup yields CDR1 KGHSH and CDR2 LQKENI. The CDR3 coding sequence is TGTGCCAGCTCACCCGCCGGGGGGGACGGTTCACCCCTCCACTTT. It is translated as CASSPAGGDGSPLHF.

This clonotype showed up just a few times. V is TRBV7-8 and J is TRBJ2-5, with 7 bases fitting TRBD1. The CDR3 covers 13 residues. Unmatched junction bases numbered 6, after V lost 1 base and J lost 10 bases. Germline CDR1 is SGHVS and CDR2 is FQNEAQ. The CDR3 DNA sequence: TGTGCCAGCAGCTTAGTTGGCAGGACAGGCCAGTACTTC. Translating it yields CASSLVGRTGQYF.